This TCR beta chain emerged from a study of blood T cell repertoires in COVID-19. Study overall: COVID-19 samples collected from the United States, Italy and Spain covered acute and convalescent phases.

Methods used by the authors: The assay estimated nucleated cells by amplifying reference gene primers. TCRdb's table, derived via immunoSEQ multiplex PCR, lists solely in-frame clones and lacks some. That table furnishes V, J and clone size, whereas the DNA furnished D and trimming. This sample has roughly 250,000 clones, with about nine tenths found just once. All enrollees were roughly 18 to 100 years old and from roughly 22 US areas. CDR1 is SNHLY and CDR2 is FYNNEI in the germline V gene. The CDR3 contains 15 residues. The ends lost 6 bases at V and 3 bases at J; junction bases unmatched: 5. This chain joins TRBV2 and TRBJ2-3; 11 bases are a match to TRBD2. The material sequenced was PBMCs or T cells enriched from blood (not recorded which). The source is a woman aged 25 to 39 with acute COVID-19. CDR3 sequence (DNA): TGTGCCAGCAGACCAACTAGCGGGGGAACAGATACGCAGTATTTT. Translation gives CASRPTSGGTDTQYF.